A single sample gave rise to the 24 T cell receptor beta chains below, sequenced in a study of T cells in Graves' hyperthyroidism and ophthalmopathy. TCR beta CDR3 regions were amplified from RNA transcripts. The TCR CDR3 first-round RT-PCR relied on the HTBI primer set. TCRdb fed the multiplex PCR reads into MiXCR, producing one record per CDR3 protein. Here the sample spans around 620,000 distinct CDR3 sequences, around 16% being singletons. Sequencing input: blood. The receptors stem from a woman in her 30s with Graves' hyperthyroidism.

V usage is TRBV25-1 and J usage is TRBJ2-7, with 10 bases matching TRBD1. The CDR3 has 14 amino acids. With 5 bases clipped from V and 3 bases from J, the junction kept 4 bases outside the gene matches. The germline V gene encodes CDR1 MGHDK and CDR2 SYGVNS. The chain's CDR3 is CASSTTGGFYEQYF. The CDR3 nucleotides read TGTGCCAGCAGTACGACAGGGGGCTTCTACGAGCAGTACTTC.

The chain employs TRBV4-2 and TRBJ2-7; 7 positions match TRBD1. CDR1 is LGHNA, CDR2 YNFKEQ, per germline. V lost 3 bases, J lost 0 bases, and 2 bases stayed unmatched. This CDR3 region has 14 residues. The CDR3 here is CASSHWDSSYEQYF. CDR3 in DNA: TGTGCCAGCAGCCACTGGGACAGCTCCTACGAGCAGTACTTC.

This chain connects TRBV9 to TRBJ2-1, with TRBD2 matching 10 bases. The junction had 6 bases not matched to a gene; V was cut back by 0 bases and J by 3 bases. The germline CDR1 and CDR2 sequences are SGDLS and YYNGEE. CDR3 size: 17 residues. The CDR3 spells CASSVATSGRGYNEQFF. The CDR3 coding sequence is TGTGCCAGCAGCGTAGCTACAAGCGGGAGGGGCTACAATGAGCAGTTCTTC.

This clonotype was seen at least ten times. The chain carries TRBV7-2 and TRBJ2-1; a possible D gene is TRBD2 (6 bases). The length of the CDR3 is 15 residues. Deletions cut 5 bases from V and 2 bases from J, with 13 bases between. In germline, CDR1 is SGHTA, CDR2 FQGNSA. DNA for the CDR3: TGTACCAGCAGCCTCCGGGACTTAACCTACAATGAGCAGTTCTTC. This encodes CTSSLRDLTYNEQFF.

This clonotype was found many times. V usage is TRBV28 and J usage is TRBJ2-1; tentatively, D is TRBD2 (5 bases). Germline-derived CDR1 and CDR2 are MDHEN and SYDVKM. The V end lost 6 bases, the J end lost 6 bases, and 6 bases lay between the germline ends. The CDR3 runs to 11 residues. The CDR3 reads CASRAGNEQFF. CDR3 DNA: TGTGCCAGCAGGGCGGGCAATGAGCAGTTCTTC.

This clonotype has a count of ten or more. V and J are TRBV27 and TRBJ2-1; weak D call: TRBD2 (6 bases). Germline lookup yields CDR1 MNHEY and CDR2 SMNVEV (reference sequence). The CDR3 is made up of 15 amino acids. V dropped 2 bases and J dropped 4 bases, with 12 bases sitting between them. The CDR3 nucleotides read TGTGCCAGCAGTTTAACGGCGGGGAAGTACAATGAGCAGTTCTTC. It specifies CASSLTAGKYNEQFF.

This clonotype came up a few times. J is TRBJ2-3 and V is TRBV20-1; 11 nucleotides match TRBD2. The CDR3 covers 15 residues. Germline CDR1 is DFQATT and CDR2 is SNEGSKA (reference sequence). V lost 6 bases to trimming and J lost 6 bases; unmatched junction nucleotides: 11. The CDR3 DNA reads as TGCAGTGCACCAAACCCTAGCGGGAGGTCTGATACGCAGTATTTT. As protein: CSAPNPSGRSDTQYF.

This clonotype was observed a few times. The chain uses TRBV3-1 and TRBJ2-2; 10 bases are shared with TRBD1. J was trimmed by 4 bases and V by 1 base; bases with no gene match: 3. From germline, CDR1 is LGHDT and CDR2 YNNKEL (reference sequence). The CDR3 has 16 amino acids. In nucleotides, the CDR3 is TGTGCCAGCAGCCAAGGACAGGGGGCGATCACCGGGGAGCTGTTTTTT. Translation gives CASSQGQGAITGELFF.

Written as DNA, the CDR3 is TGCAGCGTCCATGATGGGGAGCAGTTCTTC. This encodes CSVHDGEQFF. This chain connects TRBV29-1 to TRBJ2-1; the D is unclear. Germline V CDR1 and CDR2: SQVTM, ANQGSEA. This CDR3 spans 10 amino acids. V gave up 6 bases and J gave up 10 bases, with 10 bases separating them.

V is TRBV9 and J is TRBJ2-1; 8 bases align to TRBD2. J was trimmed by 10 bases and V by 4 bases; bases with no gene match: 7. Germline V gene data show CDR1 as SGDLS and CDR2 as YYNGEE. The CDR3 sequence is 13 residues long. The chain's CDR3 is CASSTLSGEEQFF. CDR3 coding DNA: TGTGCCAGCAGCACCCTTAGCGGGGAAGAGCAGTTCTTC.

This clonotype was observed a few times. The genes are TRBV7-3 and TRBJ2-3, with 7 bases matching TRBD2. CDR1 and CDR2 from the germline V gene are SGHTA and FQGTGA. The CDR3 extends over 14 amino acids. With 5 bases clipped from V and 7 bases from J, the junction kept 9 bases outside the gene matches. CDR3 DNA sequence: TGTGCCAGCAGCCCCACCGGGACTACCAATACGCAGTATTTT. As protein: CASSPTGTTNTQYF.

This clonotype appeared a few times. The chain carries TRBV6-1 and TRBJ1-4; D perhaps matches TRBD1 (5 bases). V dropped 4 bases and J dropped 4 bases, with 13 bases sitting between them. Germline lookup yields CDR1 MNHNS and CDR2 SASEGT. This CDR3 has 15 amino acids. The CDR3 protein is CASSAQQGVNEKLFF. The CDR3 nucleotides are TGTGCCAGCAGTGCCCAGCAGGGAGTTAATGAAAAACTGTTTTTT.

The gene calls are TRBV4-3 and TRBJ2-7, with D unclear. The CDR3 sequence is 16 residues long. CDR1 is LGHNA, CDR2 YSLEER, per germline. Deletions cut 4 bases from V and 0 bases from J, with 16 bases between. CDR3 loop: CASSPTDLLPSYEQYF. Written as DNA, the CDR3 is TGCGCCAGCAGCCCGACCGACCTCCTGCCCTCCTACGAGCAGTACTTC.

This clonotype was seen only a few times. The chain recombines TRBV27 with TRBJ2-2; TRBD2 aligns across 11 bases. The CDR3 runs to 15 residues. Germline lookup yields CDR1 MNHEY and CDR2 SMNVEV (reference sequence). V was clipped by 3 bases and J by 8 bases; unmatched bases: 5. CDR3 in amino acids: CASSFRLAGNGELFF. In DNA, the CDR3 is TGTGCCAGCAGTTTTAGACTAGCGGGAAATGGGGAGCTGTTTTTT.

This clonotype appeared many times. The genes are TRBV24-1 and TRBJ2-1; 10 nucleotides match TRBD2. The CDR3 totals 13 residues. Per the germline V gene, CDR1 is KGHDR and CDR2 is SFDVKD. V lost 6 bases and J lost 8; bases outside the gene matches: 3. CDR3 nucleotide sequence: TGTGCCACCAGTCTAGCGGGAGTAGATGAGCAGTTCTTC. The encoded protein is CATSLAGVDEQFF.

This clonotype has ten or more counts. The chain has TRBV24-1 and TRBJ2-5, with 10 bases identical to TRBD2. The CDR3 length is 18 residues. Germline V lookup: CDR1 KGHDR, CDR2 SFDVKD. V shed 3 bases, J shed 5 bases, and the junction held 14 bases outside the gene matches. CDR3 nucleotide sequence: TGTGCCACCAGTGATACGCAGGGGACTAGCGACGGAAGGGAGACCCAGTACTTC. It specifies CATSDTQGTSDGRETQYF.

This clonotype showed up many times. This chain joins TRBV7-3 and TRBJ2-1; no clear D gene. The CDR3 is 15 residues long. Trimming took off 3 bases at V and 7 bases at J, with 16 bases between the two ends. From germline, CDR1 is SGHTA and CDR2 FQGTGA. The CDR3 DNA is TGTGCCAGCAGCTTCGACTCGGCAGCACTTAATGAGCAGTTCTTC. Residues: CASSFDSAALNEQFF.

Comment on this clonotype: A junction end diverges from the germline sequence, so it may reflect a read error. This chain connects TRBV9 to TRBJ1-4; no clear D gene. The length of the CDR3 is 15 residues. Germline V gene lookup returns CDR1 SGDLS and CDR2 YYNGEE. In nucleotides, the CDR3 is TGTGCCAACAGCGTAGAAGGCATACCGACCGAAAAACTGTTTTTT. The encoded protein is CANSVEGIPTEKLFF.

The J gene is TRBJ1-3, the V gene TRBV30; TRBD1 aligns across 7 bases. Germline CDR1 is GTSNPN and CDR2 is SVGIG (reference sequence). The CDR3 is 14 amino acids. V lost 4 bases and J lost 0; bases outside the gene matches: 3. The CDR3 DNA sequence: TGTGCCTGGAAAAGGGACAGCTCTGGAAACACCATATATTTT. Its protein product is CAWKRDSSGNTIYF.

This clonotype was recorded a few times. The chain is built from TRBV6-2 or TRBV6-3 and TRBJ2-2; TRBD2 matches at 12 bases. V lost 10 bases to trimming and J lost 4 bases; unmatched junction nucleotides: 16. This CDR3 comprises 18 residues. Germline values: CDR1 MNHEY, CDR2 SVGEGT. This chain's CDR3 is CAISPSSGRALGTGELFF. The CDR3 DNA sequence: TGTGCCATCTCCCCCTCTAGCGGGAGGGCCCTCGGCACCGGGGAGCTGTTTTTT.

This clonotype was recorded a few times. The rearrangement joins TRBV12-3 or TRBV12-4 to TRBJ2-1; D is unclear. V was trimmed by 6 bases and J by 7 bases, leaving 10 bases between them. The CDR3 is 12 amino acids. The CDR3 sequence: CASSLPLNEQFF. The CDR3 nucleotides are TGTGCCAGCAGCCTCCCCCTGAATGAGCAGTTCTTC.

The chain recombines TRBV19 with TRBJ1-5, with D perhaps matching TRBD1 (5 bases). This CDR3 contains 13 residues. CDR1 is LNHDA, CDR2 SQIVND, per germline (reference sequence). Trimming pared 6 bases from V and 7 bases from J, leaving 13 bases between. CDR3 bases: TGTGCCAGTAGATTGGGGGTGCACCAGCCCCAGCATTTT. It is translated as CASRLGVHQPQHF. Combining the CDR3 with reference TRBV19 and TRBJ1-5 gives the whole variable domain DGGITQSPKYLFRKEGQNVTLSCEQNLNHDAMYWYRQDPGQGLRLIYYSQIVNDFQKGDIAEGYSVSREKKESFPLTVTSAQKNPTAFYLCASRLGVHQPQHFGDGTRLSIL.

This clonotype was counted between two and nine times. The rearrangement links TRBV27 to TRBJ1-2, with a weak D call TRBD1 (5 bases). This CDR3 has 16 amino acids. CDR1 MNHEY and CDR2 SMNVEV come from the germline V gene (reference sequence). Trimming left V 6 bases short and J 4 bases short, with 21 bases between. CDR3 amino acids: CASRRTSPRGSYGYTF. The DNA for the CDR3 is TGTGCCAGCAGGCGAACAAGTCCCCGGGGCTCCTATGGCTACACCTTC.

This clonotype was counted between two and nine times. The chain is built from TRBV20-1 and TRBJ1-3; TRBD1 is a possible D gene (5 bases). Germline CDR1 and CDR2: DFQATT and SNEGSKA (reference sequence). Deletions cut 6 bases from V and 0 bases from J, with 15 bases between. This CDR3 has 15 amino acids. The CDR3 DNA reads as TGCAGTGCGGGGGACCGACGGGACTCTGGAAACACCATATATTTT. This gives the protein CSAGDRRDSGNTIYF.